Below are 14 T cell receptor beta chains sequenced from a single sample in a study of long-term antiretroviral therapy in people with HIV. An immunoSEQ assay, version v3.0, was performed at survey level. TCRdb's table, derived via immunoSEQ multiplex PCR, lists solely in-frame clones and lacks some. This table has over 30,000 clones, approximately 85% appearing once. Material: unsorted PBMCs, obtained 3.1 years after starting antiretroviral therapy. These receptor sequences come from a woman between 45 and 60 years old with HIV.

This chain joins TRBV5-1 and TRBJ2-3; 12 nucleotides line up with TRBD2. V was clipped by 2 bases and J by 2 bases; unmatched bases: 3. CDR1 and CDR2 from the germline V gene are SGHRS and YFSETQ. The CDR3 has 16 amino acids. Written as DNA, the CDR3 is TGCGCCAGCAGCTTCCTAGCGGGGGGGCCCACAGATACGCAGTATTTT. This gives the protein CASSFLAGGPTDTQYF.

This chain joins TRBV6-5 and TRBJ1-2; D remains unclear. Between the trimmed V and J ends, which lost 0 bases and 1 base, there was a span of 12 bases. Germline CDR1 reads MNHEY; CDR2 reads SVGAGI. This CDR3 contains 16 residues. The CDR3 loop is CASSYSTTSHNYGYTF. CDR3 coding DNA: TGTGCCAGCAGTTACTCGACGACATCCCATAACTATGGCTACACCTTC.

The sample holds one count of this clone. J is TRBJ2-7 and V is TRBV30; 10 positions agree with TRBD2. Looked up from germline, CDR1 is GTSNPN and CDR2 is SVGIG (reference sequence). The CDR3 length is 16 residues. The ends lost 0 bases at V and 5 bases at J; junction bases unmatched: 10. CDR3 residues: CAWSVRKRGGGNEQYF. The CDR3 DNA follows: TGTGCCTGGAGTGTACGTAAGCGGGGGGGCGGCAACGAGCAGTACTTC. Based on the CDR3 plus reference TRBV30 and TRBJ2-7, the full variable domain is SQTIHQWPATLVQPVGSPLSLECTVEGTSNPNLYWYRQAAGRGLQLLFYSVGIGQISSEVPQNLSASRPQDRQFILSSKKLLLSDSGFYLCAWSVRKRGGGNEQYFGPGTRLTVT.

The CDR3 spells CASSAGRSYEQYF. The CDR3 DNA reads as TGTGCCAGCAGCGCAGGTCGGTCCTACGAGCAGTACTTC. The V gene is TRBV27, the J gene TRBJ2-7; D is uncertain. This CDR3 has 13 amino acids. In germline, CDR1 is MNHEY, CDR2 SMNVEV (reference sequence). Trimming removed 6 bases from V and 1 base from J, with 10 bases in between.

This chain uses TRBV6-6 with TRBJ2-7; tentative D call: TRBD1 (6 bases). This CDR3 has 14 amino acids. The V gene lost 2 bases and the J gene lost 4 bases, with 12 bases spanning the gap. Per the germline V gene, CDR1 is MNHNY and CDR2 is SVGAGI (reference sequence). CDR3 sequence reads: CASSYGGQLYEQYF. DNA for the CDR3: TGTGCCAGCAGTTACGGAGGACAGCTTTACGAGCAGTACTTC.

The chain uses TRBV20-1 and TRBJ1-3, with D possibly matching TRBD1 (5 bases). Germline CDR1 reads DFQATT; CDR2 reads SNEGSKA (reference sequence). This CDR3 contains 11 residues. The germline V and J ends were trimmed by 6 bases and 4 bases, with 7 bases remaining between them. The CDR3 sequence is CSAGGGNTIYF. The CDR3, as DNA: TGCAGTGCCGGGGGGGGAAACACCATATATTTT.

The rearrangement uses TRBV6-5 and TRBJ1-2; tentatively, D is TRBD1 (5 bases). The CDR3 consists of 13 residues. The germline V gene encodes CDR1 MNHEY and CDR2 SVGAGI. V was cut by 6 bases and J by 8 bases, with 16 bases left in between. CDR3 nucleotide sequence: TGTGCCAGCAGCCGCCAGGGCAGCGCAGGCTACACCTTC. Its protein is CASSRQGSAGYTF.

In its sample, this clone was seen a few times. This chain joins TRBV4-1 and TRBJ1-6; D unresolved. V lost 2 bases and J lost 7, with 9 bases in between. From germline, CDR1 is MGHRA and CDR2 YSYEKL. The CDR3 is made up of 14 amino acids. CDR3 DNA: TGCGCCAGCAGCCAATCGCGTCAAAATTCACCCCTCCACTTT. Protein product: CASSQSRQNSPLHF.

In its sample, this clone was seen a few times. J is TRBJ1-6 and V is TRBV4-1; no clear D gene. The CDR3 totals 17 residues. CDR1 is MGHRA, CDR2 YSYEKL, per germline. V shed 0 bases and J shed 3 bases, with 12 bases lying between them. In DNA, the CDR3 is TGCGCCAGCAGCCAAGAGGGGTTAACCAGCTATAATTCACCCCTCCACTTT. This translates into CASSQEGLTSYNSPLHF.

The chain couples TRBV18 to TRBJ1-5; D is perhaps TRBD1 (5 bases). Germline V gene lookup returns CDR1 KGHSH and CDR2 LQKENI. V was trimmed by 2 bases and J by 5 bases, leaving 13 bases between them. CDR3 size: 15 residues. The DNA for the CDR3 is TGTGCCAGCTCACCAATGGGGGGTGCCGATCAGCCCCAGCATTTT. It specifies CASSPMGGADQPQHF.

The CDR3 DNA follows: TGTGCCAGCAGCCCCTCCCGGAGCGCGAACACCGGGGAGCTGTTTTTT. The encoded protein is CASSPSRSANTGELFF. The chain couples TRBV5-5 to TRBJ2-2; D is undetermined. V was cut by 4 bases and J by 0 bases, with 13 bases left in between. This CDR3 region has 16 residues. Germline V lookup: CDR1 SGHKS, CDR2 YYEKEE (reference sequence). The complete variable domain, with remaining parts taken from reference TRBV5-5 and TRBJ2-2, reads DAGVTQSPTHLIKTRGQQVTLRCSPISGHKSVSWYQQVLGQGPQFIFQYYEKEERGRGNFPDRFSARQFPNYSSELNVNALLLGDSALYLCASSPSRSANTGELFFGEGSRLTVL.

V is TRBV9 and J is TRBJ2-1; 9 nucleotides align to TRBD2. The germline V gene encodes CDR1 SGDLS and CDR2 YYNGEE. Trimming cost V 0 bases and J 8 bases; bases outside gene matches: 15. This CDR3 region has 18 residues. This chain's CDR3 is CASSVERGGGGASYEQFF. The CDR3, as DNA: TGTGCCAGCAGCGTAGAGAGGGGCGGCGGGGGGGCCTCTTATGAGCAGTTCTTC.

The chain uses TRBV7-2 and TRBJ1-2, with D unresolved. CDR1 and CDR2 (germline): SGHTA, FQGNSA. V lost 3 bases and J lost 1, with 0 bases in between. The CDR3 sequence is 11 residues long. CDR3 nucleotide sequence: TGTGCCAGCAGCTTTAACTATGGCTACACCTTC. Its protein is CASSFNYGYTF.

The chain carries TRBV29-1 and TRBJ2-1; weak D call: TRBD2 (5 bases). V lost 2 bases to trimming and J lost 7 bases, with 6 bases between them. This CDR3 is built from 11 residues. Germline lookup yields CDR1 SQVTM and CDR2 ANQGSEA. The CDR3 DNA sequence: TGCAGCGTTGAACCGGGGAATGAGCAGTTCTTC. This sequence encodes CSVEPGNEQFF.